Listed below are T cell receptor beta chains from one sample, sequenced in a study of OX40 agonist ivuxolimab in advanced cancers. Some clones are missing from TCRdb's copy, which holds only in-frame ones; the method was immunoSEQ multiplex PCR. The sample comprises 79,000 or so clones, 75% to 95% of which are singletons, and under 2% rests with the top ten. The sample here was CD4+ or CD8+ T cells sorted from blood, taken in a trial of the OX40 agonist ivuxolimab. All receptors come from an adult with an advanced solid tumor such as melanoma, head and neck, liver or kidney cancer. CDR3s include the opening cysteine and the closing phenylalanine or tryptophan. D genes are given only for firm matches. Rows may omit the clone size; those that give it use once, few, many or a size class.

len: 15
j_gene: TRBJ1-4
d_gene: NA
v_gene: TRBV5-1
abundance: NA
CDR3nt: TGCGCCAGCAGCCCACGCCAGGGAACTAATGAAAAACTGTTTTTT
CDR3aa: CASSPRQGTNEKLFF

len: 16
j_gene: TRBJ2-7
d_gene: TRBD1
v_gene: TRBV28
abundance: NA
CDR3nt: TGTGCCAGCAGGACTGCACAGGGGGCTCTTTTCTACGAGCAGTACTTC
CDR3aa: CASRTAQGALFYEQYF

len: 13
j_gene: TRBJ2-7
d_gene: NA
v_gene: TRBV11-2
abundance: NA
CDR3nt: TGTGCCAGCAGCTTGGTAAGCTCCTACGAGCAGTACTTC
CDR3aa: CASSLVSSYEQYF

len: 14
j_gene: TRBJ1-2
d_gene: NA
v_gene: TRBV30
abundance: NA
CDR3nt: TGTGCCTGGAGCTATGGGGGGCGGAACTATGGCTACACCTTC
CDR3aa: CAWSYGGRNYGYTF

len: 15
j_gene: TRBJ2-6
d_gene: NA
v_gene: TRBV21-1
abundance: once
CDR3nt: TGTGCCAGCAGCATCGCAGACTCTGGGGCCAACGTCCTGACTTTC
CDR3aa: CASSIADSGANVLTF

len: 13
j_gene: TRBJ2-7
d_gene: NA
v_gene: TRBV19
abundance: NA
CDR3nt: TGTGCCAGTAGTATAGGGAGTACCTACGAGCAGTACTTC
CDR3aa: CASSIGSTYEQYF

len: 12
j_gene: TRBJ1-1
d_gene: NA
v_gene: TRBV7-9
abundance: NA
CDR3nt: TGTGCCAGCAGCGTAGGCCAGGCTGAAGCTTTCTTT
CDR3aa: CASSVGQAEAFF

len: 15
j_gene: TRBJ2-7
d_gene: NA
v_gene: TRBV5-6
abundance: NA
CDR3nt: TGTGCCAGCAGCTTGGGACGGACGGAACACTACGAGCAGTACTTC
CDR3aa: CASSLGRTEHYEQYF

len: 13
j_gene: TRBJ1-2
d_gene: NA
v_gene: TRBV6-4
abundance: NA
CDR3nt: TGTGCCAGCAGTGACGGCGGGGGCGCGGGCTACACCTTC
CDR3aa: CASSDGGGAGYTF

len: 13
j_gene: TRBJ1-2
d_gene: NA
v_gene: TRBV28
abundance: once
CDR3nt: TGTGCCAGCAGATTTACAGGTTTCGGCGGCTACACCTTC
CDR3aa: CASRFTGFGGYTF

len: 14
j_gene: TRBJ1-1
d_gene: TRBD1
v_gene: TRBV5-1
abundance: NA
CDR3nt: TGCGCCAGCAGCGGGGGAACAGGGGCAACTGAAGCTTTCTTT
CDR3aa: CASSGGTGATEAFF

len: 13
j_gene: TRBJ1-1
d_gene: NA
v_gene: TRBV11-2
abundance: NA
CDR3nt: TGTGCCAGCAGCTTAGGAGAGGGATTTGAAGCTTTCTTT
CDR3aa: CASSLGEGFEAFF

len: 14
j_gene: TRBJ2-7
d_gene: TRBD1
v_gene: TRBV6-5
abundance: once
CDR3nt: TGTGCCAGCAGTAGGGACAGGGGCCACTACGAGCAGTACTTC
CDR3aa: CASSRDRGHYEQYF

len: 13
j_gene: TRBJ2-1
d_gene: NA
v_gene: TRBV29-1
abundance: NA
CDR3nt: TGCAGCGGGGGGGGACAGGTATTCAATGAGCAGTTCTTC
CDR3aa: CSGGGQVFNEQFF

len: 14
j_gene: TRBJ1-2
d_gene: NA
v_gene: TRBV2
abundance: NA
CDR3nt: TGTGCCAGCAGTACCTCACAGGGAATTGGTGGCTACACCTTC
CDR3aa: CASSTSQGIGGYTF

len: 18
j_gene: TRBJ2-6
d_gene: NA
v_gene: TRBV11-2
abundance: NA
CDR3nt: TGTGCCAGCAGCCTAAGACGGAGCCCGATGAGTGGGGCCAACGTCCTGACTTTC
CDR3aa: CASSLRRSPMSGANVLTF

len: 23
j_gene: TRBJ2-1
d_gene: NA
v_gene: TRBV12-2
abundance: NA
CDR3nt: TGTGCAAGTCGCTTAGCGGTACTAGGAGCGGGAGAGGTGCTGGCTTCCGGGTTGAATGAGCAGTTCTTC
CDR3aa: CASRLAVLGAGEVLASGLNEQFF

len: 13
j_gene: TRBJ1-3
d_gene: NA
v_gene: TRBV2
abundance: NA
CDR3nt: TGTGCCAGCAGGGGGGACAACGGAAACACCATATATTTT
CDR3aa: CASRGDNGNTIYF

len: 17
j_gene: TRBJ1-1
d_gene: TRBD1
v_gene: TRBV7-7
abundance: NA
CDR3nt: TGTGCTAGCAGTTTAATCCGGGACAGGGTTATGAACACTGAAGCTTTCTTT
CDR3aa: CASSLIRDRVMNTEAFF

len: 16
j_gene: TRBJ2-2
d_gene: TRBD1
v_gene: TRBV15
abundance: NA
CDR3nt: TGTGCCACCAGCAGAGATCCCCAGGGGGCTACCCGGGAGCTGTTTTTT
CDR3aa: CATSRDPQGATRELFF

len: 13
j_gene: TRBJ1-2
d_gene: TRBD1
v_gene: TRBV5-6
abundance: NA
CDR3nt: TGTGCCAGCAGCTTACAGGGGAACTATGGCTACACCTTC
CDR3aa: CASSLQGNYGYTF

len: 14
j_gene: TRBJ2-2
d_gene: NA
v_gene: TRBV5-1
abundance: NA
CDR3nt: TGCGCCAGCAGCTTGTCTCCGGACACCGGGGAGCTGTTTTTT
CDR3aa: CASSLSPDTGELFF

len: 13
j_gene: TRBJ2-2
d_gene: NA
v_gene: TRBV7-9
abundance: few
CDR3nt: TGTGCCAGCAGCCTCTGGGGAGCCGGGGAGCTGTTTTTT
CDR3aa: CASSLWGAGELFF

len: 13
j_gene: TRBJ1-2
d_gene: NA
v_gene: TRBV19
abundance: NA
CDR3nt: TGTGCCAGTAGACTCGGGCGGAGCGGTGGCTACACCTTC
CDR3aa: CASRLGRSGGYTF

len: 16
j_gene: TRBJ2-3
d_gene: TRBD2
v_gene: TRBV7-9
abundance: NA
CDR3nt: TGTGCCAGCAGCCAAATCTCGGGGGGATCCACAGATACGCAGTATTTT
CDR3aa: CASSQISGGSTDTQYF

len: 12
j_gene: TRBJ2-7
d_gene: NA
v_gene: TRBV5-6
abundance: NA
CDR3nt: TGTGCCAGCAGCGCAGGGTTTTACGAGCAGTACTTC
CDR3aa: CASSAGFYEQYF

len: 12
j_gene: TRBJ1-1
d_gene: NA
v_gene: TRBV30
abundance: NA
CDR3nt: TGTGCCTCCAGGACAATGAACACTGAAGCTTTCTTT
CDR3aa: CASRTMNTEAFF

len: 17
j_gene: TRBJ2-7
d_gene: NA
v_gene: TRBV28
abundance: NA
CDR3nt: TGTGCCAGCACAAATGGGGGGGCCGGACAGGGTCGCTACGAGCAGTACTTC
CDR3aa: CASTNGGAGQGRYEQYF

len: 15
j_gene: TRBJ2-4
d_gene: NA
v_gene: TRBV4-1
abundance: NA
CDR3nt: TGCGCCAGCGGAGAAGGGGGGCTTGCCAAAAACATTCAGTACTTC
CDR3aa: CASGEGGLAKNIQYF

len: 14
j_gene: TRBJ1-1
d_gene: NA
v_gene: TRBV5-1
abundance: NA
CDR3nt: TGCGCCAGCAGCTCGCCCCCTTGGGTAACTGAAGCTTTCTTT
CDR3aa: CASSSPPWVTEAFF

len: 15
j_gene: TRBJ1-4
d_gene: TRBD1
v_gene: TRBV10-3
abundance: NA
CDR3nt: TGTGCCATCAGTGAGTCCCGGGACAGAGGGGAAAAACTGTTTTTT
CDR3aa: CAISESRDRGEKLFF

len: 16
j_gene: TRBJ2-1
d_gene: TRBD2
v_gene: TRBV19
abundance: NA
CDR3nt: TGTGCCAGTAGTATTCTAGCGGGAGTGTCCTACAATGAGCAGTTCTTC
CDR3aa: CASSILAGVSYNEQFF

len: 12
j_gene: TRBJ2-7
d_gene: TRBD1
v_gene: TRBV19
abundance: NA
CDR3nt: TGTGCCACCGGGGACAGGGGTTACGAGCAGTACTTC
CDR3aa: CATGDRGYEQYF

len: 14
j_gene: TRBJ2-2
d_gene: NA
v_gene: TRBV6-1
abundance: few
CDR3nt: TGTGCCAGCAGACCGCAGGGGGGGACCGGGGAGCTGTTTTTT
CDR3aa: CASRPQGGTGELFF

len: 15
j_gene: TRBJ2-1
d_gene: NA
v_gene: TRBV27
abundance: NA
CDR3nt: TGTGCCAGCGGGGTTTCTAGGCAATTCTACAATGAGCAGTTCTTC
CDR3aa: CASGVSRQFYNEQFF